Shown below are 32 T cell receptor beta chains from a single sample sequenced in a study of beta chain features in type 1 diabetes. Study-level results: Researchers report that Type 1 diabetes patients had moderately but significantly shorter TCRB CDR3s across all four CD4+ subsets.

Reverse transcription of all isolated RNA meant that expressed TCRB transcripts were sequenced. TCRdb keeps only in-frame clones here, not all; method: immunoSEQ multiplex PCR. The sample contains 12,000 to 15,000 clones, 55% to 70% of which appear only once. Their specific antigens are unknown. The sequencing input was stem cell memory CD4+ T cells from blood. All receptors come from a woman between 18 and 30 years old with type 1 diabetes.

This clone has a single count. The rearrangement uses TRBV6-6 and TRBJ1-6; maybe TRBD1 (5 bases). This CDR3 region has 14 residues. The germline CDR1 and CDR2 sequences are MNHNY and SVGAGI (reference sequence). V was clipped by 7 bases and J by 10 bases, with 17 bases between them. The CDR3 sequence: CASTGDFWGSPLHF. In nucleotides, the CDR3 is TGTGCCAGCACCGGGGACTTCTGGGGGTCACCCCTCCACTTT.

The CDR3 DNA follows: TGTGCCAGCAGCCCCCCCCTTAGCGGGGCATACTCTGGGGCCAACGTCCTGACTTTC. Amino acids: CASSPPLSGAYSGANVLTF. The chain employs TRBV7-9 and TRBJ2-6; 8 nucleotides agree with TRBD2. This CDR3 has 19 amino acids. Trimming cost V 5 bases and J 0 bases; bases outside gene matches: 12. Looked up from germline, CDR1 is SEHNR and CDR2 is FQNEAQ (reference sequence).

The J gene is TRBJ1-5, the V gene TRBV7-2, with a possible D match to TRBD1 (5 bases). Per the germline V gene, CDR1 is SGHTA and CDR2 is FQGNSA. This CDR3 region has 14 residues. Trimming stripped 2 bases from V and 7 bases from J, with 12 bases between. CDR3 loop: CASSLTGTPQPQHF. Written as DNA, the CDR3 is TGTGCCAGCAGCTTAACCGGGACTCCACAGCCCCAGCATTTT.

The CDR3 loop is CASSRLEPGTEAFF. DNA of the CDR3: TGTGCCAGCAGCCGCCTGGAGCCGGGCACTGAAGCTTTCTTT. The chain recombines TRBV4-2 with TRBJ1-1; D uncertain. This CDR3 has 14 amino acids. V lost 4 bases to trimming and J lost 4 bases, with 13 bases between them. The V gene's germline CDR1 is LGHNA and CDR2 YNFKEQ.

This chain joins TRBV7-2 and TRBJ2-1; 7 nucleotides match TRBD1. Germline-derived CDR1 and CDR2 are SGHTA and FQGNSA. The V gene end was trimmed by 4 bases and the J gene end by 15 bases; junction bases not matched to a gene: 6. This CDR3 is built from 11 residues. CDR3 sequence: CASSSLTGWFF. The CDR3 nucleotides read TGTGCCAGCAGCTCCTTGACAGGGTGGTTCTTC.

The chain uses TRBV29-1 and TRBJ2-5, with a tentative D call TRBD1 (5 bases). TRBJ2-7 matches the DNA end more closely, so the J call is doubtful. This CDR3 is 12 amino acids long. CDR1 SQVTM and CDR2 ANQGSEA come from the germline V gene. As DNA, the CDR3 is TGCAGCGTTGCCCTCCAGGGCTACGAGCAGTACTTC. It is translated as CSVALQGYEQYF.

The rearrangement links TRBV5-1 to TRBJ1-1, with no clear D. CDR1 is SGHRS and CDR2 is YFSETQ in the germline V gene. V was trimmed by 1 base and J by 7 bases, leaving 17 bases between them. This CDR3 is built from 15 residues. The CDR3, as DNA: TGCGCCAGCAGCTTGAACGGACCACCTGGAGGTGAAGCTTTCTTT. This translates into CASSLNGPPGGEAFF.

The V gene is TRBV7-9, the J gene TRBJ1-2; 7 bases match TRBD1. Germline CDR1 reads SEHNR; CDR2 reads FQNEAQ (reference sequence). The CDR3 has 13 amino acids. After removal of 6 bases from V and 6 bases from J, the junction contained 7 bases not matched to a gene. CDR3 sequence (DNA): TGTGCCAGCAGGTCGGGACAGCTGGATGGCTACACCTTC. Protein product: CASRSGQLDGYTF.

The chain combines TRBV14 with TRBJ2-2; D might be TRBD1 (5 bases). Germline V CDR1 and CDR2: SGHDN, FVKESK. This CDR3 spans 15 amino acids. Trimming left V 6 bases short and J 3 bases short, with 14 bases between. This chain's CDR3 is CASRPSDRYTGELFF. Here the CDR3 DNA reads TGTGCCAGCAGACCGTCCGACAGATACACCGGGGAGCTGTTTTTT.

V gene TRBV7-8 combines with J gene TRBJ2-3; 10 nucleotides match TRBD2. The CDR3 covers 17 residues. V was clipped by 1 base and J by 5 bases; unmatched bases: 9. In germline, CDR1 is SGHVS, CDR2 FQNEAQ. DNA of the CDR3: TGTGCCAGCAGCTTAGACGGGCCTAGCGGGAGTATAGATACGCAGTATTTT. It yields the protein CASSLDGPSGSIDTQYF.

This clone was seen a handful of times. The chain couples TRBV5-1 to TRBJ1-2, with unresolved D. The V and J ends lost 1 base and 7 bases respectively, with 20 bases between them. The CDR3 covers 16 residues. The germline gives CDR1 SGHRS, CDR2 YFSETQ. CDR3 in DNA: TGCGCCAGCAGCTTGCGTCTGGAGGCCCTCTCGAGTGGCTACACCTTC. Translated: CASSLRLEALSSGYTF.

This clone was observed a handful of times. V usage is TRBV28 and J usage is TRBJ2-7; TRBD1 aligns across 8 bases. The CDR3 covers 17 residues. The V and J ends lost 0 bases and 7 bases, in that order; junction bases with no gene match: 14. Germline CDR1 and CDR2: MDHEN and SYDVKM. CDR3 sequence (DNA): TGTGCCAGCAGTTTATGGGGAACCAACAGGGGGACAAGGGAGCAGTACTTC. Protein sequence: CASSLWGTNRGTREQYF.

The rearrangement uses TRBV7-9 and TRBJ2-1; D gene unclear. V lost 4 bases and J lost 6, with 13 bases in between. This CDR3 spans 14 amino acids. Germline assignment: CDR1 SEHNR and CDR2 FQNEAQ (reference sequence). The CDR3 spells CASSSESRPNEQFF. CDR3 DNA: TGTGCCAGCAGCTCAGAATCCCGTCCCAATGAGCAGTTCTTC.

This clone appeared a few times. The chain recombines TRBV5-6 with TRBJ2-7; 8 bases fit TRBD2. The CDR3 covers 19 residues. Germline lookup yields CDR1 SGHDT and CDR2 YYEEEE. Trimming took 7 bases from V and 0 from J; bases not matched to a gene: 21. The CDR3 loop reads CASRTVSGRSFHSSYEQYF. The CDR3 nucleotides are TGTGCCAGCCGGACAGTAAGCGGGAGAAGCTTCCACAGCTCCTACGAGCAGTACTTC.

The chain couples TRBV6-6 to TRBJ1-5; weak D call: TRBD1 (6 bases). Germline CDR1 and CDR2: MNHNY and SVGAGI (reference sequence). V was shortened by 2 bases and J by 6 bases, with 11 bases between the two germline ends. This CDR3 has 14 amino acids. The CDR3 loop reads CASSYGGAGQPQHF. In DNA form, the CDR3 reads TGTGCCAGCAGTTACGGGGGGGCCGGTCAGCCCCAGCATTTT.

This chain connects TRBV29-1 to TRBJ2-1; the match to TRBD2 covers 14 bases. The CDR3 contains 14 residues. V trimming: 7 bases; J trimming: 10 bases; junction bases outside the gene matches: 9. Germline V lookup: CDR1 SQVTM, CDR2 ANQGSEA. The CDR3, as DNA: TGCAGCGGCCGGACTAGCGGGGGGTATGGGGAGCAGTTCTTC. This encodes CSGRTSGGYGEQFF.

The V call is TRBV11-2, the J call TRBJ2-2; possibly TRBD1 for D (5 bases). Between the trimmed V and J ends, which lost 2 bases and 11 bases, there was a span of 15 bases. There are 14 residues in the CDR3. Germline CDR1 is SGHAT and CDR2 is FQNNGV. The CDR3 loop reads CASSLLGGASELFF. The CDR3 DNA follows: TGTGCCAGCAGCTTACTTGGTGGGGCGTCCGAGCTGTTTTTT.

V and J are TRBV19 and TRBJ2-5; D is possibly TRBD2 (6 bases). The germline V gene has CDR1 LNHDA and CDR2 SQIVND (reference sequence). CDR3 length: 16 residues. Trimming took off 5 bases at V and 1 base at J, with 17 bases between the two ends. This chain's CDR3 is CASSPPPGLLQETQYF. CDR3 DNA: TGTGCCAGTAGTCCCCCACCGGGACTCCTCCAAGAGACCCAGTACTTC.

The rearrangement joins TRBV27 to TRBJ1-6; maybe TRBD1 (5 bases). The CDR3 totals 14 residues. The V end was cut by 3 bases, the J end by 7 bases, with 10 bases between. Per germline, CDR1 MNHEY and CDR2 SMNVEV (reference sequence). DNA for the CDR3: TGTGCCAGCAGTTTCTGGCAGGGCAATTCACCCCTCCACTTT. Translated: CASSFWQGNSPLHF.

The CDR3 is CASSSPGTSGRTYEQYF. For the CDR3, the DNA is TGCGCCAGCAGCTCCCCTGGGACTAGCGGGAGAACCTACGAGCAGTACTTC. This chain connects TRBV5-1 to TRBJ2-7; the match to TRBD2 covers 14 bases. The CDR3 has 17 residues. Germline trimming cut 3 bases from V and 2 bases from J; bases unmatched to any gene: 7. The V gene's germline CDR1 is SGHRS and CDR2 YFSETQ. Full variable domain (remainder filled in from reference TRBV5-1 and TRBJ2-7): KAGVTQTPRYLIKTRGQQVTLSCSPISGHRSVSWYQQTPGQGLQFLFEYFSETQRNKGNFPGRFSGRQFSNSRSEMNVSTLELGDSALYLCASSSPGTSGRTYEQYFGPGTRLTVT.

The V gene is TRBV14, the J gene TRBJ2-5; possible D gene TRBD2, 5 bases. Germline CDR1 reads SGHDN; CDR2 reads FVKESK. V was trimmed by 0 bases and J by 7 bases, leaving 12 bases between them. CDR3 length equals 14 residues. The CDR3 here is CASSQDPIRGTQYF. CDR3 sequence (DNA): TGTGCCAGCAGCCAAGATCCCATACGGGGGACCCAGTACTTC. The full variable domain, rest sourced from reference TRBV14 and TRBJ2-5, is EAGVTQFPSHSVIEKGQTVTLRCDPISGHDNLYWYRRVMGKEIKFLLHFVKESKQDESGMPNNRFLAERTGGTYSTLKVQPAELEDSGVYFCASSQDPIRGTQYFGPGTRLLVL.

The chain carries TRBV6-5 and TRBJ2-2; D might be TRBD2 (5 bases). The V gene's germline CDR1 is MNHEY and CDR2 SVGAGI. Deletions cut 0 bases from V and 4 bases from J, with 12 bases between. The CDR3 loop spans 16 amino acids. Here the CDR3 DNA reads TGTGCCAGCAGTTACTCAGGATTGAGGGCCACCGGGGAGCTGTTTTTT. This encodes CASSYSGLRATGELFF.

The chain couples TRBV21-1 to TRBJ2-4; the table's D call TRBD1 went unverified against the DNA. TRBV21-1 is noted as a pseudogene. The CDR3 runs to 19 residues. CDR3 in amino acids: CASSNPRDRALWAKNIQYF. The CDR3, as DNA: TGTGCCAGCAGCAACCCCAGAGACAGGGCGCTTTGGGCCAAAAACATTCAGTACTTC.

The CDR3 DNA sequence: TGTGCCAGCAGCGTTCCTAGCACAGATACGCAGTATTTT. Protein sequence: CASSVPSTDTQYF. The V and J genes are TRBV7-2 and TRBJ2-3; D not certain. The CDR3 has 13 residues. The ends were cut back, 5 bases at V and 0 bases at J, with 6 bases in the middle. The germline V gene has CDR1 SGHTA and CDR2 FQGNSA. The full variable domain, with the rest looked up from reference TRBV7-2 and TRBJ2-3, is GAGVSQSPSNKVTEKGKDVELRCDPISGHTALYWYRQSLGQGLEFLIYFQGNSAPDKSGLPSDRFSAERTGGSVSTLTIQRTQQEDSAVYLCASSVPSTDTQYFGPGTRLTVL.

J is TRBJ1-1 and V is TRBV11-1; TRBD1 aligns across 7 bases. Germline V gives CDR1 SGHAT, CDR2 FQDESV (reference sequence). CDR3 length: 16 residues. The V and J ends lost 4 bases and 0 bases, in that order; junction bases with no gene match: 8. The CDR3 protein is CASSSALGQMNTEAFF. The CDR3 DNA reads TGTGCCAGCAGCTCTGCGTTGGGACAGATGAACACTGAAGCTTTCTTT.

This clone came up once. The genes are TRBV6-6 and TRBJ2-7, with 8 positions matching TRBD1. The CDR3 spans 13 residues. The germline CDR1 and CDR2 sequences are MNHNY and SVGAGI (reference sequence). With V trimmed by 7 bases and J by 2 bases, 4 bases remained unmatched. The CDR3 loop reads CASTTGAAYEQYF. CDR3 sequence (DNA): TGTGCCAGCACGACAGGGGCCGCCTACGAGCAGTACTTC.

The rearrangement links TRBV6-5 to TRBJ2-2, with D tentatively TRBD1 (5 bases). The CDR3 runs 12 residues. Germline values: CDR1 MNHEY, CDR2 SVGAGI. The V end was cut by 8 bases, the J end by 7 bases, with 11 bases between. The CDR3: CASRQRNGELFF. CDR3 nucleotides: TGTGCCAGCCGACAGAGGAACGGGGAGCTGTTTTTT.

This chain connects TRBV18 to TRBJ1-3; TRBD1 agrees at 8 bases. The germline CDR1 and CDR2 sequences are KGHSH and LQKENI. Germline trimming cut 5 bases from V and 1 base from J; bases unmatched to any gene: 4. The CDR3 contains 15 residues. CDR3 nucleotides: TGTGCCAGCTCAAGCGGACAGGGTTCTGGAAACACCATATATTTT. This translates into CASSSGQGSGNTIYF. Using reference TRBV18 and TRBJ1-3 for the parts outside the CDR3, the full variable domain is NAGVMQNPRHLVRRRGQEARLRCSPMKGHSHVYWYRQLPEEGLKFMVYLQKENIIDESGMPKERFSAEFPKEGPSILRIQQVVRGDSAAYFCASSSGQGSGNTIYFGEGSWLTVV.

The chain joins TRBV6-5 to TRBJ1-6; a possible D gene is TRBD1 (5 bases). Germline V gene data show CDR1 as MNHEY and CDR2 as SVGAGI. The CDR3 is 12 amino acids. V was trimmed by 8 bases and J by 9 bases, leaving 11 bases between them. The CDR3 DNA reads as TGTGCCAGCCAGGGTAACGGTTCACCCCTCCACTTT. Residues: CASQGNGSPLHF.

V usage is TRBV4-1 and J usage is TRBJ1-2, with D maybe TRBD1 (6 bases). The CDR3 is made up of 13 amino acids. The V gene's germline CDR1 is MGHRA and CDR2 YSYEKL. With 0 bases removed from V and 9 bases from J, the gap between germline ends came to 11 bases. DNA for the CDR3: TGCGCCAGCAGCCAAGATAAGGGGGTACGCTACACCTTC. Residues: CASSQDKGVRYTF.

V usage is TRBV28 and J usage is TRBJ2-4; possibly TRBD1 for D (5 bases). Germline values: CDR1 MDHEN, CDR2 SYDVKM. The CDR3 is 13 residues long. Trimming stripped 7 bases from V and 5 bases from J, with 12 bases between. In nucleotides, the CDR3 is TGTGCCAGCATGGGGCTTTGGGAAAACATTCAGTACTTC. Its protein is CASMGLWENIQYF.

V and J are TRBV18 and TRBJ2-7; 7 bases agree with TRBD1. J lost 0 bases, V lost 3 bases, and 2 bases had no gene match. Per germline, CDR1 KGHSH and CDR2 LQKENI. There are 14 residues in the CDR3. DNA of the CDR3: TGTGCCAGCTCACCCGGGACAGCCTCCTACGAGCAGTACTTC. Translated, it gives CASSPGTASYEQYF. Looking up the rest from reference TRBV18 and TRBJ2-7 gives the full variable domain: NAGVMQNPRHLVRRRGQEARLRCSPMKGHSHVYWYRQLPEEGLKFMVYLQKENIIDESGMPKERFSAEFPKEGPSILRIQQVVRGDSAAYFCASSPGTASYEQYFGPGTRLTVT.